The T cell receptor beta chain under discussion was sequenced for a study of CD8+ T cells in alopecia areata. This CDR3 is built from 14 residues. Trimming shortened V by 5 bases and J by 1 base, and 11 bases separated the two germline ends. CDR1 and CDR2 from the germline V gene are SGHVS and FQNEAQ. Peripheral blood, together with lesional scalp punch biopsies, was collected from alopecia areata patients. TCR sequencing used cDNA made by reverse transcription of extracted RNA. Profiling relied on immunoSEQ multiplex PCR, and the TCRdb table lists in-frame clones only, not all of them. The sample holds roughly 130,000 clones; around 60% are singletons and the top ten take less than 5.5%.

This receptor was taken from a human donor with alopecia areata. The chain uses TRBV7-8 and TRBJ1-1; D is unresolved. The sample here was CD4+ T cells sorted from blood, taken at week 0. This CDR3 is CASSPRDSNTEAFF. The CDR3 DNA is TGTGCCAGCAGCCCCCGGGATTCGAACACTGAAGCTTTCTTT.